This T cell receptor beta chain was recorded in a study of blood T cell repertoires in COVID-19. Across the whole study: Acute and convalescent COVID-19 samples came from the United States, Italy and Spain.

In the original workflow: Nucleated cell counts were estimated from reference gene primer amplification. Profiling relied on immunoSEQ multiplex PCR, and the TCRdb table lists in-frame clones only, not all of them. Clone size and the V and J calls come from that table; the DNA yielded D and trimming. Altogether under 200,000 clones are present, 70% to 85% being singletons, with the ten largest covering 7.5% to 10%. The CDR3 is made up of 14 amino acids. The germline V gene has CDR1 LGHDT and CDR2 YNNKEL (reference sequence). V was trimmed by 0 bases and J by 7 bases, leaving 9 bases between them. Sequenced: peripheral blood. V is TRBV3-1 (or the pseudogene TRBV3-2) and J is TRBJ2-2, with D uncertain. The receptor's source is a woman at least 80 years old with acute or convalescent COVID-19. CDR3 in amino acids: CASSQDPGGGELFF. CDR3 nucleotide sequence: TGTGCCAGCAGCCAAGATCCAGGTGGCGGGGAGCTGTTTTTT.